The TCR beta chain described here comes from a study of monozygotic twins with inflammatory bowel disease. The germline V gene has CDR1 SEHNR and CDR2 FQNEAQ (reference sequence). The CDR3 is made up of 14 amino acids. Reprocessing the 5' RACE reads, TCRdb reports a single entry for every CDR3 protein and omits DNA. The sample is made up of 210,000 or so distinct CDR3 sequences, and the top ten hold more than 7.5% of it. The receptor was derived from a human donor with ulcerative colitis or Crohn's disease, or a healthy co-twin of an affected twin (not recorded which). The sequencing sample was made of blood. The gene calls are TRBV7-9 and TRBJ1-2. The chain's CDR3 is CASSPFGDNYGYTF.